Each of the 9 T cell receptor beta chains below was sequenced from the same sample in a study of control samples from healthy donors and cancer patients. The protocol was immunoSEQ multiplex PCR, while the TCRdb copy is restricted to in-frame clones and leaves out a portion. The sample contains around 180,000 clones, approximately 86% of which appear only once. Sequencing used blood. All receptors come from a woman aged 30 to 39 in good health.

This chain uses TRBV24-1 with TRBJ1-1; TRBD1 might be the D (6 bases). CDR3 length equals 15 residues. Trimming cost V 6 bases and J 4 bases, with 17 bases left between them. The germline gives CDR1 KGHDR, CDR2 SFDVKD. The CDR3 sequence is CATSQGGGGGTEAFF. The CDR3 region has the DNA TGTGCCACCAGTCAAGGAGGAGGGGGGGGCACTGAAGCTTTCTTT.

The chain is built from TRBV25-1 and TRBJ1-2, with 10 bases aligning to TRBD1. The trim removed 2 bases at V and 6 bases at J, leaving 9 bases unmatched. Germline CDR1 MGHDK, CDR2 SYGVNS. The CDR3 runs 16 residues. The CDR3 region is CASSEGLTGGTDGYTF. CDR3 DNA: TGTGCCAGCAGTGAAGGTTTGACAGGGGGCACGGATGGCTACACCTTC.

The chain uses TRBV2 and TRBJ1-6; D not certain. The V end lost 4 bases, the J end lost 5 bases, and 18 bases lay between the germline ends. The CDR3 covers 17 residues. Germline V CDR1 and CDR2: SNHLY, FYNNEI. CDR3 nucleotide sequence: TGTGCCAGCAGTGCCTCTAGGGTTAGAGGAAATAATTCACCCCTCCACTTT. Translating gives CASSASRVRGNNSPLHF.

The rearrangement uses TRBV5-6 and TRBJ1-3; D gene uncertain. The CDR3 has 14 amino acids. Germline assignment: CDR1 SGHDT and CDR2 YYEEEE. The V gene lost 1 base and the J gene lost 0 bases, with 5 bases spanning the gap. CDR3 amino acids: CASSLTTSGNTIYF. The CDR3, as DNA: TGTGCCAGCAGCTTGACAACCTCTGGAAACACCATATATTTT.

This clone turned up a few times. At one end the junction does not follow the germline gene, possibly because of a read error. This sequence joins TRBV4-2 and TRBJ2-1; the D is unclear. The CDR3 has 15 residues. Germline CDR1 is LGHNA and CDR2 is YNFKEQ. The CDR3 nucleotides read TGTGCCAGCAGCCAAGAAAGCACCCGGCAGGCCGCGGAGATCTTC. Residues: CASSQESTRQAAEIF.

The rearrangement uses TRBV7-2 and TRBJ2-1; possible D gene TRBD2, 7 bases. Germline assignment: CDR1 SGHTA and CDR2 FQGNSA. CDR3 size: 15 residues. Trimming cost V 3 bases and J 7 bases, with 16 bases left between them. CDR3 in amino acids: CASSFVGGAPNEQFF. CDR3 DNA: TGTGCCAGCAGCTTTGTAGGGGGGGCCCCAAATGAGCAGTTCTTC.

The rearrangement links TRBV5-4 to TRBJ1-1; 8 bases align to TRBD1. The junction had 8 bases not matched to a gene; V was cut back by 4 bases and J by 6 bases. The CDR3 totals 14 residues. Germline loops: CDR1 SGHNT, CDR2 YYREEE (reference sequence). In nucleotides, the CDR3 is TGTGCCAGCAGCGCCGGGTGGACAGGGTCTGAAGCTTTCTTT. Residues: CASSAGWTGSEAFF.

The chain couples TRBV4-2 to TRBJ2-1, with unresolved D. Germline V CDR1 and CDR2: LGHNA, YNFKEQ. The CDR3 sequence is 13 residues long. Deletions cut 5 bases from V and 2 bases from J, with 7 bases between. CDR3 nucleotide sequence: TGTGCCAGCAGCTCAGACCCCTACAATGAGCAGTTCTTC. This sequence encodes CASSSDPYNEQFF.

This chain links TRBV6-5 with TRBJ1-2, with D hard to call. Germline V gene data show CDR1 as MNHEY and CDR2 as SVGAGI. CDR3 length: 15 amino acids. The V end was cut by 5 bases, the J end by 2 bases, with 15 bases between. The CDR3 loop reads CASSPGAWANYGYTF. The CDR3 DNA is TGTGCCAGCAGTCCCGGTGCCTGGGCAAACTATGGCTACACCTTC.